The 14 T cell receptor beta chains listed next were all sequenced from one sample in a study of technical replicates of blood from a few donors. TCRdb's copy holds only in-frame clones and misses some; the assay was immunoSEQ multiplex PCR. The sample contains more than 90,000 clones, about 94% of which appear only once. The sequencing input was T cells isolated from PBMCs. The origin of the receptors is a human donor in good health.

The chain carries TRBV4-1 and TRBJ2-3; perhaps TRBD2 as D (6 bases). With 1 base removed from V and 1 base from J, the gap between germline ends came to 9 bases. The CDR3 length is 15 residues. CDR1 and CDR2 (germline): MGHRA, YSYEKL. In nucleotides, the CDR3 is TGCGCCAGCAGCCAAGCTAGCGTCGGCACAGATACGCAGTATTTT. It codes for CASSQASVGTDTQYF.

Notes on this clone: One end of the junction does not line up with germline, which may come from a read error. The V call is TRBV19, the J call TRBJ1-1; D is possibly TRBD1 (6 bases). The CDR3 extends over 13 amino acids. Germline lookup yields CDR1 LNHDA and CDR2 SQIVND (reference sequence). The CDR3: CASSILAGAEAFF. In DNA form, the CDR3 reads TGTGCCAGTAGTATTCTTGCAGGGGCTGAGGCTTTCTTT.

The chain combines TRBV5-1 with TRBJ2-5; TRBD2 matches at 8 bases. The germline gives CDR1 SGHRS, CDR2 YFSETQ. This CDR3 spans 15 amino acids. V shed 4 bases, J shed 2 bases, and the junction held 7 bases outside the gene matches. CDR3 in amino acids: CASSEPLAGQETQYF. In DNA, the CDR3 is TGCGCCAGCAGCGAACCCCTAGCGGGTCAAGAGACCCAGTACTTC.

CDR3 in amino acids: CASSPLAGINNEQFF. The CDR3 DNA reads TGTGCCAGCAGCCCCCTGGCGGGGATAAACAATGAGCAGTTCTTC. The rearrangement joins TRBV11-3 to TRBJ2-1, with a possible D match to TRBD2 (6 bases). Per the germline V gene, CDR1 is SGHNT and CDR2 is YENEEA. The CDR3 sequence is 15 residues long. Trimming pared 5 bases from V and 5 bases from J, leaving 16 bases between.

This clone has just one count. The CDR3: CASTPKGQGAQGYTF. In DNA form, the CDR3 reads TGTGCCAGCACCCCAAAGGGACAGGGGGCCCAGGGCTACACCTTC. This chain links TRBV27 with TRBJ1-2; 12 nucleotides match TRBD1. V trimming: 7 bases; J trimming: 8 bases; junction bases outside the gene matches: 11. From germline, CDR1 is MNHEY and CDR2 SMNVEV (reference sequence). CDR3 length: 15 residues.

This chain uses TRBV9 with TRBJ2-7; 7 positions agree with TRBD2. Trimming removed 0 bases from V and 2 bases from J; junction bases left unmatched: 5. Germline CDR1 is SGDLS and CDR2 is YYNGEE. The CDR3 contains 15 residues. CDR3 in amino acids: CASSVGGGVAYEQYF. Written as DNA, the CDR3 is TGTGCCAGCAGCGTAGGGGGGGGTGTTGCCTACGAGCAGTACTTC. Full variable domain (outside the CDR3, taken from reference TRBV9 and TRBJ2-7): DSGVTQTPKHLITATGQRVTLRCSPRSGDLSVYWYQQSLDQGLQFLIQYYNGEERAKGNILERFSAQQFPDLHSELNLSSLELGDSALYFCASSVGGGVAYEQYFGPGTRLTVT.

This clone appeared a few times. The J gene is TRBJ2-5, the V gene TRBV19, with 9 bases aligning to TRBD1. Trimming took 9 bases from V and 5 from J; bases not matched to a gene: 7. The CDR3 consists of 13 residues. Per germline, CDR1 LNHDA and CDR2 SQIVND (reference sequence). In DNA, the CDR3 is TGTGCCAGCAGACAGGGGGTTGGGGAGACCCAGTACTTC. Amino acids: CASRQGVGETQYF. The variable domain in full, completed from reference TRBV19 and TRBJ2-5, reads DGGITQSPKYLFRKEGQNVTLSCEQNLNHDAMYWYRQDPGQGLRLIYYSQIVNDFQKGDIAEGYSVSREKKESFPLTVTSAQKNPTAFYLCASRQGVGETQYFGPGTRLLVL.

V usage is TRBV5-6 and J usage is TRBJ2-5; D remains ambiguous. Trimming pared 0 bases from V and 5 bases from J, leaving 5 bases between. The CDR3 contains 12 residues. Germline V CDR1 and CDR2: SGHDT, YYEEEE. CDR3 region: CASSLAQETQYF. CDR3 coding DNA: TGTGCCAGCAGCTTGGCCCAGGAGACCCAGTACTTC.

In nucleotides, the CDR3 is TGTGCCAGCAGCCTCACGGGGGGCAATGAGCAGTTCTTC. This translates into CASSLTGGNEQFF. V and J are TRBV11-3 and TRBJ2-1; 7 bases are a match to TRBD2. Trimming cost V 5 bases and J 6 bases; bases outside gene matches: 4. Germline V gene sequence: CDR1 SGHNT, CDR2 YENEEA. The CDR3 spans 13 residues.

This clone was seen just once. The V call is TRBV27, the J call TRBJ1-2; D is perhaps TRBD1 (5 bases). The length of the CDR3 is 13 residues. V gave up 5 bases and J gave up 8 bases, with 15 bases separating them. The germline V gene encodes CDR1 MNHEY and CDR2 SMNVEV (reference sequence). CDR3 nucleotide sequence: TGTGCCAGCAGTCTGATCAGGGATAGCGGCTACACCTTC. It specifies CASSLIRDSGYTF.

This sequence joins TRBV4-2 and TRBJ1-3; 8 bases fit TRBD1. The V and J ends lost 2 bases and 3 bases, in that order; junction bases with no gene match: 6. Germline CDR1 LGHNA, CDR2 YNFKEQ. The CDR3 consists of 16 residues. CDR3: CASSQQSGGLGNTIYF. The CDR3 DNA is TGTGCCAGCAGCCAACAGTCAGGGGGCCTTGGAAACACCATATATTTT.

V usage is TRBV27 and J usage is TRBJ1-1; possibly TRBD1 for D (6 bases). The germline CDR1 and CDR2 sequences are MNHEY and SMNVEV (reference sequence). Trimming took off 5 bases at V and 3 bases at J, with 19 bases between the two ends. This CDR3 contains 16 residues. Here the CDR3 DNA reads TGTGCCAGCAGTCACACAGACAGGCGTCTCGACACTGAAGCTTTCTTT. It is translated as CASSHTDRRLDTEAFF.

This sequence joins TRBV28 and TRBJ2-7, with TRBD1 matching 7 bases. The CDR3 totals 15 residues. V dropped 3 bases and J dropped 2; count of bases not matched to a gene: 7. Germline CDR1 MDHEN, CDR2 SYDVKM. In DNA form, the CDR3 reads TGTGCCAGCAGTTTCCAGACAGGGTGGCCCTACGAGCAGTACTTC. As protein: CASSFQTGWPYEQYF.

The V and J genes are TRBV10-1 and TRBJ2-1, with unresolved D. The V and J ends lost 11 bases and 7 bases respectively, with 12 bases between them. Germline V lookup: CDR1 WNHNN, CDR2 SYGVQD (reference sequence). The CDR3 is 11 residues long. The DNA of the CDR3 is TGCGCCGGCGACATAAAGAATGAGCAGTTCTTC. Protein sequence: CAGDIKNEQFF.